The next 12 T cell receptor beta chains were all read from a single sample in a study of blood T cell repertoires in COVID-19. TCRdb keeps only in-frame clones here, not all; method: immunoSEQ multiplex PCR. This table has fewer than 350,000 clones, 81% appearing once. Sequencing input: peripheral blood. All receptors derive from a woman in her sixties with active or convalescent COVID-19.

This clone was seen a single time. The chain has TRBV6-5 and TRBJ2-5, with TRBD1 matching 7 bases. The CDR3 loop spans 13 amino acids. With V trimmed by 2 bases and J by 13 bases, 10 bases remained unmatched. Germline V gene sequence: CDR1 MNHEY, CDR2 SVGAGI. As DNA, the CDR3 is TGTGCCAGCAGTTACGCCTCGACAGGGATCGGGTACTTC. Translated: CASSYASTGIGYF.

In this sample, this clone turned up a few times. This chain uses TRBV2 with TRBJ2-5, with D perhaps TRBD1 (6 bases). The CDR3 contains 11 residues. The V gene's germline CDR1 is SNHLY and CDR2 FYNNEI. Trimming removed 6 bases at V and 5 bases at J, with 7 bases between. For the CDR3, the DNA is TGTGCCAGCAGGAGGGGGGAGACCCAGTACTTC. Amino acid sequence: CASRRGETQYF.

The rearrangement links TRBV13 to TRBJ2-1; 12 bases agree with TRBD2. This CDR3 has 16 residues. Per the germline V gene, CDR1 is PRHDT and CDR2 is FYEKMQ (reference sequence). Trimming removed 4 bases from V and 2 bases from J; junction bases left unmatched: 3. In nucleotides, the CDR3 is TGTGCCAGCAGCTCTCGACTAGCGGGGGCCTACAATGAGCAGTTCTTC. This sequence encodes CASSSRLAGAYNEQFF. The whole variable domain, filled in from reference TRBV13 and TRBJ2-1, reads AAGVIQSPRHLIKEKRETATLKCYPIPRHDTVYWYQQGPGQDPQFLISFYEKMQSDKGSIPDRFSAQQFSDYHSELNMSSLELGDSALYFCASSSRLAGAYNEQFFGPGTRLTVL.

Only a few counts were recorded for this clone. V and J are TRBV5-1 and TRBJ1-1; a possible D gene is TRBD1 (5 bases). The V gene lost 4 bases and the J gene lost 5 bases, with 9 bases spanning the gap. Germline CDR1 is SGHRS and CDR2 is YFSETQ. The CDR3 has 12 residues. The CDR3 nucleotides are TGCGCCAGCAGCCGGGGGGATACTGAAGCTTTCTTT. Its protein product is CASSRGDTEAFF. Full variable domain (rest looked up from reference TRBV5-1 and TRBJ1-1): KAGVTQTPRYLIKTRGQQVTLSCSPISGHRSVSWYQQTPGQGLQFLFEYFSETQRNKGNFPGRFSGRQFSNSRSEMNVSTLELGDSALYLCASSRGDTEAFFGQGTRLTVV.

The rearrangement links TRBV2 to TRBJ2-3; 7 bases fit TRBD2. V lost 8 bases and J lost 2; bases outside the gene matches: 4. The CDR3 spans 13 residues. Germline-derived CDR1 and CDR2 are SNHLY and FYNNEI. The CDR3 bases are TGTGCCAGCGGGACTACTTTCACAGATACGCAGTATTTT. Translated, it gives CASGTTFTDTQYF.

This chain links TRBV4-1 with TRBJ2-3; 7 bases line up with TRBD2. The CDR3 spans 17 residues. J gave up 5 bases and V 4 bases, and 15 bases lay outside the gene matches. Germline lookup yields CDR1 MGHRA and CDR2 YSYEKL. The CDR3 reads CASSPPRAGVGVDTQYF. CDR3 sequence (DNA): TGCGCCAGCAGCCCCCCGCGTGCGGGGGTCGGGGTAGATACGCAGTATTTT.

This chain joins TRBV7-8 and TRBJ1-2; a possible D gene is TRBD1 (5 bases). In germline, CDR1 is SGHVS, CDR2 FQNEAQ. The CDR3 sequence is 15 residues long. V lost 5 bases to trimming and J lost 8 bases, with 21 bases between them. DNA of the CDR3: TGTGCCAGCAGCCCATACCCCCCAGGGCCCAAAGGCTACACCTTC. The encoded protein is CASSPYPPGPKGYTF.

The V gene is TRBV7-8, the J gene TRBJ1-2; 8 bases are a match to TRBD1. Trimming cost V 1 base and J 5 bases; bases outside gene matches: 3. Germline CDR1 SGHVS, CDR2 FQNEAQ. The CDR3 is 14 amino acids. The CDR3 loop reads CASSLGDRGYGYTF. The CDR3 DNA is TGTGCCAGCAGCTTAGGCGACAGGGGTTATGGCTACACCTTC.

This clone was seen only once. V and J are TRBV19 and TRBJ1-1; a weak D match, TRBD1 (6 bases). The CDR3 is made up of 13 amino acids. Per germline, CDR1 LNHDA and CDR2 SQIVND (reference sequence). V shed 3 bases and J shed 6 bases, with 11 bases lying between them. CDR3 sequence reads: CASSIAQGSEAFF. The DNA for the CDR3 is TGTGCCAGTAGTATCGCCCAGGGGTCTGAAGCTTTCTTT.

The chain has TRBV5-4 and TRBJ1-2; 7 bases match TRBD1. Germline values: CDR1 SGHNT, CDR2 YYREEE (reference sequence). The CDR3 is made up of 13 amino acids. The V gene end was trimmed by 3 bases and the J gene end by 4 bases; junction bases not matched to a gene: 3. CDR3 sequence (DNA): TGTGCCAGCAGCTGGGGGGACAGCTATGGCTACACCTTC. The encoded protein is CASSWGDSYGYTF.

The rearrangement joins TRBV5-8 to TRBJ1-1, with D perhaps matching TRBD1 (6 bases). V lost 4 bases to trimming and J lost 0 bases, with 13 bases between them. This CDR3 has 15 amino acids. Germline V gene lookup returns CDR1 SGHTS and CDR2 YDEGEE. This CDR3 is CASSLGGALNTEAFF. The CDR3 region has the DNA TGTGCCAGCAGCCTGGGGGGCGCCTTGAACACTGAAGCTTTCTTT. Variable domain in full (rest from reference TRBV5-8 and TRBJ1-1): EAGVTQSPTHLIKTRGQQATLRCSPISGHTSVYWYQQALGLGLQFLLWYDEGEERNRGNFPPRFSGRQFPNYSSELNVNALELEDSALYLCASSLGGALNTEAFFGQGTRLTVV.

The chain carries TRBV7-9 and TRBJ2-5; possible D gene TRBD2, 6 bases. This CDR3 has 14 amino acids. Looked up from germline, CDR1 is SEHNR and CDR2 is FQNEAQ (reference sequence). Trimming stripped 4 bases from V and 5 bases from J, with 14 bases between. In nucleotides, the CDR3 is TGTGCCAGCAGCTCCCGGACGGGGGAGGAGACCCAGTACTTC. Its protein is CASSSRTGEETQYF. Supplemented by reference TRBV7-9 and TRBJ2-5, the full variable domain reads DTGVSQNPRHKITKRGQNVTFRCDPISEHNRLYWYRQTLGQGPEFLTYFQNEAQLEKSRLLSDRFSAERPKGSFSTLEIQRTEQGDSAMYLCASSSRTGEETQYFGPGTRLLVL.